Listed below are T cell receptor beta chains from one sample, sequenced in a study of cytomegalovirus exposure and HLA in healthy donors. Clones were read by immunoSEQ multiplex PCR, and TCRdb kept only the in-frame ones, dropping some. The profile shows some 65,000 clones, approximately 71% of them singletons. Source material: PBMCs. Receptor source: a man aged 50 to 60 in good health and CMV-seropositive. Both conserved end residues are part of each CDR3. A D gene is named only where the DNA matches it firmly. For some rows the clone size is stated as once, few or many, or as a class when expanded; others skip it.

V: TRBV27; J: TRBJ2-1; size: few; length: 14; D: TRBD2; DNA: TGTGCCAGCAGTGTACTAGCGGGAGGAAATGAGCAGTTCTTC; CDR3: CASSVLAGGNEQFF
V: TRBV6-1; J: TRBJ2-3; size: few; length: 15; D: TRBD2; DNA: TGTGCCAGCAGCCTACTAGCGGGCGATACAGATACGCAGTATTTT; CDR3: CASSLLAGDTDTQYF
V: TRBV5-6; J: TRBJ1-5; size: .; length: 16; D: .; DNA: TGTGCCAGCAGCCCGGGTTCAGGGGTAGCCAATCAGCCCCAGCATTTT; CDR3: CASSPGSGVANQPQHF
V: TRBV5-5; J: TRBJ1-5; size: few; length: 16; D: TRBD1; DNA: TGTGCCAGCAGCTCGGGTGACAGGGCTGGCAATCAGCCCCAGCATTTT; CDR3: CASSSGDRAGNQPQHF
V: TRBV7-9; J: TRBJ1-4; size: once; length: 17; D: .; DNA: TGTGCCAGCAGCTTAGGAGACAGGCGTTCAACTAATGAAAAACTGTTTTTT; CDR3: CASSLGDRRSTNEKLFF
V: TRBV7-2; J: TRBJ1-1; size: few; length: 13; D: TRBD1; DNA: TGTGCCAGCAGCCCCCGGACAGGTAGTGAAGCTTTCTTT; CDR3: CASSPRTGSEAFF
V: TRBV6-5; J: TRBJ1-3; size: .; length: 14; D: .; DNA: TGTGCCAGCACCCAAGGGAGCTCTGGAAACACCATATATTTT; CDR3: CASTQGSSGNTIYF
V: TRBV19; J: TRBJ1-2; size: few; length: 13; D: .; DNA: TGTGCCAGTCACCTGGACTCGAGCAACGGCTACACCTTC; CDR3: CASHLDSSNGYTF
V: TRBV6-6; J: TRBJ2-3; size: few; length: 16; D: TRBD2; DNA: TGTGCCAGCAGTGCTCGGACTAGCCCGGCGGCAGATACGCAGTATTTT; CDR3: CASSARTSPAADTQYF
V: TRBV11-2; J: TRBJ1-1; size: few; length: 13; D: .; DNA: TGTGCCAGCAGCTTCGCAGGACAGTCTGAAGCTTTCTTT; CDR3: CASSFAGQSEAFF
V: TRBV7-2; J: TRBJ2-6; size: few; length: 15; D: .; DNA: TGTGCCAGCAGCTTGAGGGCCTCTGGGGCCAACGTCCTGACTTTC; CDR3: CASSLRASGANVLTF
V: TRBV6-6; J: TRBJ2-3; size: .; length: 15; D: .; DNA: TGTGCCAGCAACCTACTAGCAGCTAGCACAGATACGCAGTATTTT; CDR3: CASNLLAASTDTQYF
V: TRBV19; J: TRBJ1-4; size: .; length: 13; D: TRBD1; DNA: TGTGCCACTAGGACAGGGGGTTTTGAAAAACTGTTTTTT; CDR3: CATRTGGFEKLFF
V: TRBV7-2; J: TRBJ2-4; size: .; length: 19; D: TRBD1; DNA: TGTGCCAGCAGCGCCAACTCCGGGACAGGGAGTAGGGCCAAAAACATTCAGTACTTC; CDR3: CASSANSGTGSRAKNIQYF
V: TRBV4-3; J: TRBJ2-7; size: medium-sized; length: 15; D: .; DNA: TGCGCCAGCAGCCAAGATGGGAACAGGTTAAACGAGCAGTACTTC; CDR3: CASSQDGNRLNEQYF
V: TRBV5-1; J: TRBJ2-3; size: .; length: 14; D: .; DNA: TGCGCCAGCAGCCAGGACAGATACACAGATACGCAGTATTTT; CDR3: CASSQDRYTDTQYF
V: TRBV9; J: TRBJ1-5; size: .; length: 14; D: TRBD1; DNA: TGTGCCAGCAGTCCAGACAGGGTAAATCAGCCCCAGCATTTT; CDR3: CASSPDRVNQPQHF
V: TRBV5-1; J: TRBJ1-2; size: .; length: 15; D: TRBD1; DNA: TGCGCCAGCAGGCCAGGGGGCTCGGGTGACTATGGCTACACCTTC; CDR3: CASRPGGSGDYGYTF
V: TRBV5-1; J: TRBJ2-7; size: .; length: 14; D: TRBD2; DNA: TGCGCCAGCAGCTTAACTAGCGGGGCCTACGAGCAGTACTTC; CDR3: CASSLTSGAYEQYF
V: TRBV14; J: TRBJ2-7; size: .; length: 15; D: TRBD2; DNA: TGTGCCAGCAGCCAAGGAGCGGGGGGGCTATACGAGCAGTACTTC; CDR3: CASSQGAGGLYEQYF
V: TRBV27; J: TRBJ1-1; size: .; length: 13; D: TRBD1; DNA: TGTGCCAGCAGTACAGGGGTGGGGACTGAAGCTTTCTTT; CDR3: CASSTGVGTEAFF
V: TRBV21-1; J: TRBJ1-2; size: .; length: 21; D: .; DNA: TGTGCCAGCAGCAATGATCCCCGAGGGACAGGGAACTTTCCTTCTAACTATGGCTACACCTTC; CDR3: CASSNDPRGTGNFPSNYGYTF
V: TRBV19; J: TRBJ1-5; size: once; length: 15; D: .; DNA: TGTGCCAGTATTAGTGGACCTGGGAGGAATCAGCCCCAGCATTTT; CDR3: CASISGPGRNQPQHF
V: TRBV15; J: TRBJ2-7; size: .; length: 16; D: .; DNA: TGTGCCACCAGCAGAGATCGAAGCGCGAAGGCCTACGAGCAGTACTTC; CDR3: CATSRDRSAKAYEQYF
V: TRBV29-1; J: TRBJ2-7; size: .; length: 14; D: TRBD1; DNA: TGCAGCGCGATAGACAGGGGTATTGTGTACGAGCAGTACTTC; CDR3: CSAIDRGIVYEQYF
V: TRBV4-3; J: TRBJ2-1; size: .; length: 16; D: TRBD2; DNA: TGCGCCAGCAGCCAAGCCCAGCGGGGGGATTACAATGAGCAGTTCTTC; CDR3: CASSQAQRGDYNEQFF
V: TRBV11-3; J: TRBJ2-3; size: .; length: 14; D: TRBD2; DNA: TGTGCCAGCAGCCGGACTAGCGGGACGAATACGCAGTATTTT; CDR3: CASSRTSGTNTQYF